These 11 T cell receptor beta chains share one sample of origin, sequenced in a study of T cell clones after liver transplantation. This table comes from immunoSEQ multiplex PCR, and its TCRdb copy is limited to in-frame clones, with some not included. Of tens of thousands of clones in the sample, about 82% were seen once. Source: CD4+ T cells from blood, taken 45 to 46 months after liver transplant. These receptors were collected from a human patient who received a liver transplant. Part of the T cell pool may stem from the graft donor.

J is TRBJ1-4 and V is TRBV7-8; tentative D call: TRBD1 (5 bases). The V end lost 5 bases, the J end lost 5 bases, and 12 bases lay between the germline ends. Germline CDR1 SGHVS, CDR2 FQNEAQ. This CDR3 is built from 14 residues. In DNA form, the CDR3 reads TGTGCCAGCAGCCTGGGACGGCTGAATGAAAAACTGTTTTTT. This sequence encodes CASSLGRLNEKLFF.

The chain is built from TRBV10-1 and TRBJ2-3; 13 bases line up with TRBD2. With 3 bases clipped from V and 5 bases from J, the junction kept 11 bases outside the gene matches. Germline V gene sequence: CDR1 WNHNN, CDR2 SYGVQD (reference sequence). This CDR3 contains 18 residues. CDR3 sequence (DNA): TGCGCCAGCAGTGATACTAGCGGGAGGGCCCCTTTTCTAGATACGCAGTATTTT. This sequence encodes CASSDTSGRAPFLDTQYF.

V usage is TRBV6-5 and J usage is TRBJ1-5; D is perhaps TRBD1 (6 bases). This CDR3 contains 14 residues. The V gene lost 5 bases and the J gene lost 6 bases, with 14 bases spanning the gap. The germline V gene encodes CDR1 MNHEY and CDR2 SVGAGI. CDR3 bases: TGTGCCAGCAGTCAAGGGGGGGGCGGTCAGCCCCAGCATTTT. It codes for CASSQGGGGQPQHF.

The chain joins TRBV5-1 to TRBJ2-7; D gene ambiguous. Trimming pared 2 bases from V and 7 bases from J, leaving 10 bases between. This CDR3 is 12 amino acids long. Germline V CDR1 and CDR2: SGHRS, YFSETQ. The CDR3 DNA is TGCGCCAGCAGCTTCGGAGCGCGGGAGCAGTACTTC. It encodes CASSFGAREQYF.

J is TRBJ2-1 and V is TRBV2; 8 bases are a match to TRBD2. Germline lookup yields CDR1 SNHLY and CDR2 FYNNEI. The CDR3 has 14 amino acids. Losses at the gene ends were 6 bases for V and 3 bases for J; bases not matched to a gene: 4. Written as DNA, the CDR3 is TGTGCCAGCAGGGGACTAGGTAACTACAATGAGCAGTTCTTC. The encoded protein is CASRGLGNYNEQFF.

The CDR3 reads CASSQGGRSTEAFF. The CDR3 nucleotides read TGTGCCAGCAGCCAAGGGGGAAGGAGCACTGAAGCTTTCTTT. The chain links TRBV4-2 to TRBJ1-1; no reliable D call. CDR1 and CDR2 (germline): LGHNA, YNFKEQ. With 1 base removed from V and 4 bases from J, the gap between germline ends came to 10 bases. This CDR3 region has 14 residues.

The V gene is TRBV5-4, the J gene TRBJ1-5; D call uncertain. With 2 bases removed from V and 1 base from J, the gap between germline ends came to 7 bases. In germline, CDR1 is SGHNT, CDR2 YYREEE (reference sequence). The CDR3 runs to 14 residues. Here the CDR3 DNA reads TGTGCCAGCAGCTTTTATAGGAGCAATCAGCCCCAGCATTTT. Translation gives CASSFYRSNQPQHF. The variable domain in full, completed from reference TRBV5-4 and TRBJ1-5, reads ETGVTQSPTHLIKTRGQQVTLRCSSQSGHNTVSWYQQALGQGPQFIFQYYREEENGRGNFPPRFSGLQFPNYSSELNVNALELDDSALYLCASSFYRSNQPQHFGDGTRLSIL.

This clone was counted only a few times. The chain links TRBV7-8 to TRBJ2-7; no firm D call. Trimming took off 4 bases at V and 6 bases at J, with 10 bases between the two ends. This CDR3 has 12 residues. Per germline, CDR1 SGHVS and CDR2 FQNEAQ. The CDR3 is CASSSDRGEQYF. CDR3 DNA: TGTGCCAGCAGCTCGGACCGTGGCGAGCAGTACTTC.

A single count supports this clone. The chain's CDR3 is CATSNGDGEDEQYF. Written as DNA, the CDR3 is TGTGCCACCTCAAATGGGGACGGAGAGGACGAGCAGTACTTC. J is TRBJ2-7 and V is TRBV2, with D possibly called TRBD1 or TRBD2 (5 bases each). This CDR3 is built from 14 residues. The V gene's germline CDR1 is SNHLY and CDR2 FYNNEI. The V end lost 10 bases, the J end lost 5 bases, and 21 bases lay between the germline ends.

In this sample, this clone turned up once. This chain connects TRBV7-2 to TRBJ1-1; D is undetermined. The CDR3 consists of 15 residues. The V end lost 1 base, the J end lost 1 base, and 10 bases lay between the germline ends. CDR1 and CDR2 from the germline V gene are SGHTA and FQGNSA. The CDR3 nucleotides read TGTGCCAGCAGCTTAGAGGCTAGGCCGAACACTGAAGCTTTCTTT. Its protein is CASSLEARPNTEAFF. Based on the CDR3 plus reference TRBV7-2 and TRBJ1-1, the full variable domain is GAGVSQSPSNKVTEKGKDVELRCDPISGHTALYWYRQSLGQGLEFLIYFQGNSAPDKSGLPSDRFSAERTGGSVSTLTIQRTQQEDSAVYLCASSLEARPNTEAFFGQGTRLTVV.

The rearrangement uses TRBV5-1 and TRBJ1-1; 10 bases map to TRBD1. CDR1 SGHRS and CDR2 YFSETQ come from the germline V gene. With V trimmed by 4 bases and J by 0 bases, 6 bases remained unmatched. The CDR3 runs 16 residues. The CDR3 spells CASSVLGQGLNTEAFF. The DNA of the CDR3 is TGCGCCAGCAGCGTCTTGGGACAGGGGCTGAACACTGAAGCTTTCTTT.